One sample yielded the 12 T cell receptor beta chains listed below, sequenced in a study of blood T cell repertoires in COVID-19 (TCRdb year 2020). Library preparation employed the immunoSEQ multiplex PCR assay. This immuneACCESS table, as held by TCRdb, lists in-frame sequences with V and J called but not all clones. Of the missing ones, under half trace to an unresolved V gene in checked studies; the others have no known cause. The sample contains roughly 200,000 clones, 80% to 85% of them found a single time. Over 6.5% of the sample goes to the ten largest clones. The sequenced material came from peripheral blood. The receptors shown here come from a woman between 40 and 50 years old with COVID-19, enrolled during active disease.

V is TRBV19 and J is TRBJ2-1; D not certain. In germline, CDR1 is LNHDA, CDR2 SQIVND (reference sequence). This CDR3 region has 16 residues. V gave up 6 bases and J gave up 0 bases, with 15 bases separating them. CDR3 residues: CASRTTRSSSYNEQFF. CDR3 nucleotides: TGTGCCAGTAGGACCACTCGTTCTAGCTCCTACAATGAGCAGTTCTTC. The full variable domain, with the rest looked up from reference TRBV19 and TRBJ2-1, is DGGITQSPKYLFRKEGQNVTLSCEQNLNHDAMYWYRQDPGQGLRLIYYSQIVNDFQKGDIAEGYSVSREKKESFPLTVTSAQKNPTAFYLCASRTTRSSSYNEQFFGPGTRLTVL.

The chain couples TRBV18 to TRBJ2-7; the D is unclear. The germline V gene has CDR1 KGHSH and CDR2 LQKENI. This CDR3 region has 13 residues. V was clipped by 4 bases and J by 3 bases, with 10 bases between them. The CDR3 DNA is TGTGCCAGCTCACTACGTAGAGGCTACGAGCAGTACTTC. Protein product: CASSLRRGYEQYF.

The chain links TRBV10-2 to TRBJ2-3; a possible D gene is TRBD2 (6 bases). Germline V gives CDR1 WSHSY, CDR2 SAAADI. The CDR3 is made up of 15 amino acids. Trimming took 3 bases from V and 5 from J, leaving 15 bases between them. In DNA, the CDR3 is TGCGCCAGCAGTGACCGGGAGTCTTTCGGAGATACGCAGTATTTT. Translated: CASSDRESFGDTQYF.

The chain combines TRBV14 with TRBJ2-1; 9 bases line up with TRBD1. Trimming cost V 1 base and J 1 base; bases outside gene matches: 11. Germline-derived CDR1 and CDR2 are SGHDN and FVKESK. This CDR3 has 19 residues. CDR3 bases: TGTGCCAGCAGCCAAGCGGCGGGGACAGGGCACCATTCCTACAATGAGCAGTTCTTC. It specifies CASSQAAGTGHHSYNEQFF. The variable domain in full, completed from reference TRBV14 and TRBJ2-1, reads EAGVTQFPSHSVIEKGQTVTLRCDPISGHDNLYWYRRVMGKEIKFLLHFVKESKQDESGMPNNRFLAERTGGTYSTLKVQPAELEDSGVYFCASSQAAGTGHHSYNEQFFGPGTRLTVL.

A few counts support this clone. This chain joins TRBV29-1 and TRBJ2-1; D possibly corresponds to TRBD1 (6 bases). CDR1 is SQVTM and CDR2 is ANQGSEA in the germline V gene. The germline V and J ends were trimmed by 7 bases and 10 bases, with 14 bases remaining between them. The length of the CDR3 is 11 residues. CDR3 DNA sequence: TGCAGCGCACGAGGGGGACCGGAGCAGTTCTTC. It is translated as CSARGGPEQFF.

This clone was counted a single time. Germline and junction disagree at one end, which may indicate a read error. The chain joins TRBV20-1 to TRBJ1-2; D might be TRBD1 (6 bases). Germline V gene lookup returns CDR1 DFQATT and CDR2 SNEGSKA (reference sequence). This CDR3 comprises 11 residues. The CDR3 DNA is TGCAGTGCTAGAGATGCGGGGGCAGGGGACTTC. This sequence encodes CSARDAGAGDF.

The gene calls are TRBV25-1 and TRBJ2-1; 10 bases match TRBD2. Per germline, CDR1 MGHDK and CDR2 SYGVNS. The CDR3 length is 15 residues. Trimming took 6 bases from V and 9 from J; bases not matched to a gene: 11. The CDR3 spells CASRLAGQTRGEQFF. The CDR3 DNA sequence: TGTGCCAGCAGACTAGCGGGACAAACACGGGGTGAGCAGTTCTTC.

This rearrangement joins TRBV19 to TRBJ1-5; D might be TRBD1 (5 bases). V gave up 5 bases and J gave up 4 bases, with 27 bases separating them. The V gene's germline CDR1 is LNHDA and CDR2 SQIVND (reference sequence). The CDR3 length is 19 residues. The CDR3 reads CASSGSGRVLNSGNQPQHF. The CDR3 coding sequence is TGTGCCAGTAGTGGTTCAGGCAGGGTCCTTAACTCAGGTAATCAGCCCCAGCATTTT.

The V call is TRBV7-2, the J call TRBJ1-5; possibly TRBD1 for D (6 bases). The CDR3 is 17 amino acids. The germline CDR1 and CDR2 sequences are SGHTA and FQGNSA. Deletions cut 5 bases from V and 5 bases from J, with 22 bases between. CDR3 sequence (DNA): TGTGCCAGCAGCGCTCCTCTACGGGGCAGGGGTGATCAGCCCCAGCATTTT. Encoded protein: CASSAPLRGRGDQPQHF.

This clone was observed a handful of times. The junction departs from germline at one end; a sequencing error may be responsible. The chain's CDR3 is CASSPSLAGGNEQFF. The CDR3 coding sequence is TGTGCTAGCAGTCCCTCACTAGCGGGAGGCAATGAGCAGTTCTTC. The chain joins TRBV7-7 to TRBJ2-1, with TRBD2 matching over 12 bases. CDR3 length: 15 amino acids. Germline V gene lookup returns CDR1 SSHAT and CDR2 FNYEAQ (reference sequence). Full variable domain (outside the CDR3, taken from reference TRBV7-7 and TRBJ2-1): GAGVSQSPRYKVTKRGQDVTLRCDPISSHATLYWYQQALGQGPEFLTYFNYEAQPDKSGLPSDRFSAERPEGSISTLTIQRTEQRDSAMYRCASSPSLAGGNEQFFGPGTRLTVL.

The chain recombines TRBV11-2 with TRBJ2-1, with TRBD2 matching over 9 bases. This CDR3 comprises 17 residues. CDR1 is SGHAT and CDR2 is FQNNGV in the germline V gene. The V gene end was trimmed by 7 bases and the J gene end by 2 bases; junction bases not matched to a gene: 12. In DNA, the CDR3 is TGTGCCAGCACCTCGTCGCGGGAGGGAGGGACCTACAATGAGCAGTTCTTC. Residues: CASTSSREGGTYNEQFF.

The chain has TRBV7-9 and TRBJ1-1; D gene ambiguous. The CDR3 is 15 residues long. CDR1 and CDR2 from the germline V gene are SEHNR and FQNEAQ (reference sequence). Trimming shortened V by 1 base and J by 7 bases, and 16 bases separated the two germline ends. CDR3 DNA: TGTGCCAGCAGCTTAGGCATACCCGGTCTAGGTGAAGCTTTCTTT. It yields the protein CASSLGIPGLGEAFF.